This TCR beta chain is drawn from a study of OX40 agonist ivuxolimab in advanced cancers. Study results and limitations: Antigen specificity was not determined for the expanded peripheral T cells. Both CD4+ and CD8+ T cell populations in blood had undergone clonal expansion by week 6 at 0.1 to 3.0 mg/kg.

The V gene end was trimmed by 5 bases and the J gene end by 5 bases; junction bases not matched to a gene: 4. Germline V gives CDR1 SGHAT, CDR2 FQNNGV. This CDR3 region has 13 residues. TCRdb keeps only in-frame clones here, not all; method: immunoSEQ multiplex PCR. The data hold 45,000 to 55,000 clones, with approximately 84% observed a single time. Systemic immunosuppression or a history of autoimmune disease excluded patients. At baseline, cycle 4 day 1, and cycle 7 day 1, blood was sampled. Note on this clone: What it binds is not known.

J is TRBJ2-5 and V is TRBV11-2; 8 bases are shared with TRBD1. Sample: CD4+ or CD8+ T cells sorted from blood, taken in a trial of the OX40 agonist ivuxolimab. This receptor was taken from an adult with an advanced solid tumor such as melanoma, head and neck, liver or kidney cancer. The CDR3 is CASSNRQGETQYF. The CDR3 DNA reads as TGTGCCAGCAGCAACCGACAGGGGGAGACCCAGTACTTC. Supplemented by reference TRBV11-2 and TRBJ2-5, the full variable domain reads EAGVAQSPRYKIIEKRQSVAFWCNPISGHATLYWYQQILGQGPKLLIQFQNNGVVDDSQLPKDRFSAERLKGVDSTLKIQPAKLEDSAVYLCASSNRQGETQYFGPGTRLLVL.